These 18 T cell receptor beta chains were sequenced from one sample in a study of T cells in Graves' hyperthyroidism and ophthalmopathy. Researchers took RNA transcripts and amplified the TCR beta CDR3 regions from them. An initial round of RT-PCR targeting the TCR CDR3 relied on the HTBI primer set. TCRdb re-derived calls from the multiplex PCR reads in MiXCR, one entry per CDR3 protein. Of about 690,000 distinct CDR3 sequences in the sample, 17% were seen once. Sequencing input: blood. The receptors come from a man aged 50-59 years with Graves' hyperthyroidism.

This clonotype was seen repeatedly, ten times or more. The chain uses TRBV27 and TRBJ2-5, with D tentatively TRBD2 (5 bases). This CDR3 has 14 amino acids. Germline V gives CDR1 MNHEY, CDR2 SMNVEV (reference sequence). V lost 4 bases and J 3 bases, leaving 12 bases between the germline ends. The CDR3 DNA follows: TGTGCCAGCAGTTCCCGGACGAGGGAAGAGACCCAGTACTTC. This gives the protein CASSSRTREETQYF.

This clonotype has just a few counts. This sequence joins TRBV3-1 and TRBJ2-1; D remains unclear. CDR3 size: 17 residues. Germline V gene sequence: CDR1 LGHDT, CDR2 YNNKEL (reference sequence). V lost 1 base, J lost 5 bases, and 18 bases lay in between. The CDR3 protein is CASSQVDSPALNNEQFF. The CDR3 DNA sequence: TGTGCCAGCAGCCAAGTTGACTCCCCGGCCCTGAACAATGAGCAGTTCTTC.

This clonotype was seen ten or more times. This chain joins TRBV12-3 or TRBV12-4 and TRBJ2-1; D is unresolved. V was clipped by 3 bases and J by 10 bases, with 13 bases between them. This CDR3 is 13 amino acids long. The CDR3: CASSLIGNREQFF. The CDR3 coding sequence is TGTGCCAGCAGTTTGATTGGTAATCGGGAGCAGTTCTTC.

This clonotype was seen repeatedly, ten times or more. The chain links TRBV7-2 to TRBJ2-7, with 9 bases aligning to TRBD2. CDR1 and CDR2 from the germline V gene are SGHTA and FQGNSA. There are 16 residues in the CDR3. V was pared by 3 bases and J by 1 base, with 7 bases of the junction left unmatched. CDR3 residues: CASSFSSGMGSYEQYF. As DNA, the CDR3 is TGTGCCAGCAGCTTTTCTAGCGGGATGGGTTCCTACGAGCAGTACTTC.

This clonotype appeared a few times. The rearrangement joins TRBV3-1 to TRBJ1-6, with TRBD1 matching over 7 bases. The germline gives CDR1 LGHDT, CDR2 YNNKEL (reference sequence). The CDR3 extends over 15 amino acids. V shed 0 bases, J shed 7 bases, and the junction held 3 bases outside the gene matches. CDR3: CASSQETGVNSPLHF. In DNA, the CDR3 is TGTGCCAGCAGCCAAGAAACAGGGGTGAATTCACCCCTCCACTTT.

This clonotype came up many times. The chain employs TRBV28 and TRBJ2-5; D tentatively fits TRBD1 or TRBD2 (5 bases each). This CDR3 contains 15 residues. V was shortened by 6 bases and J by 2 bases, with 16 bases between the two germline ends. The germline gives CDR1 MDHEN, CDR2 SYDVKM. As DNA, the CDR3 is TGTGCCAGCAGGACTCCCGGGGCAACGCAAGAGACCCAGTACTTC. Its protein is CASRTPGATQETQYF.

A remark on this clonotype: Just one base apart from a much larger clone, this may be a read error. The chain's CDR3 is CSARLDTSVRKDEQYF. CDR3 nucleotides: TGCAGTGCTAGACTTGATACTAGCGTGAGAAAAGACGAGCAGTACTTC. This chain joins TRBV20-1 and TRBJ2-7; the match to TRBD2 covers 7 bases. Germline-derived CDR1 and CDR2 are DFQATT and SNEGSKA (reference sequence). This CDR3 comprises 16 residues. The junction had 15 bases not matched to a gene; V was cut back by 2 bases and J by 5 bases.

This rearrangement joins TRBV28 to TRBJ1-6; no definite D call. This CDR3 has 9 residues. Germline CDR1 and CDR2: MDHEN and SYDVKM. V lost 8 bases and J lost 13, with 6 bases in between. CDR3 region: CASGSPLHF. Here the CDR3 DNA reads TGTGCCAGCGGATCCCCCCTCCACTTT.

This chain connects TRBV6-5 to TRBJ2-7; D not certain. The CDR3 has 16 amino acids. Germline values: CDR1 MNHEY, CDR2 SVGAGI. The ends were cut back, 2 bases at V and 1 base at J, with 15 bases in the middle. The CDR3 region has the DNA TGTGCCAGCAGTTACCCCCAGGTGCGTCAGTCCTACGAGCAGTACTTC. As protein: CASSYPQVRQSYEQYF.

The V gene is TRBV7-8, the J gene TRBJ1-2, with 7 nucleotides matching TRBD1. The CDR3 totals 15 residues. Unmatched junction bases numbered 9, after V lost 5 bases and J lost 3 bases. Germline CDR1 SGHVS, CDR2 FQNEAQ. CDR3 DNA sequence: TGTGCCAGCAGCCCCCGGAGACAGGGCGACTATGGCTACACCTTC. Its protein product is CASSPRRQGDYGYTF.

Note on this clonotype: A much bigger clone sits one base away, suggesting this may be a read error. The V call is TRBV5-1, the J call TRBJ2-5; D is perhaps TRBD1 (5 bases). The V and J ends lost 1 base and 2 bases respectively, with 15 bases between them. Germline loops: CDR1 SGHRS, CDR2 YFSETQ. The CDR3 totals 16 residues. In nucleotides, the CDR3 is TGCGCCAGCAGCTTGAATTTTCAGAGGACACAAGAGACCCAGTACTTC. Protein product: CASSLNFQRTQETQYF.

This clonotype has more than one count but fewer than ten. The CDR3 DNA is TGTGCCAGCAGCTTGGTTGGGCCGGGAGAGACCCAGTACTTC. Its translation is CASSLVGPGETQYF. The V and J genes are TRBV5-5 and TRBJ2-5, with D hard to call. The ends were cut back, 0 bases at V and 4 bases at J, with 10 bases in the middle. Germline-derived CDR1 and CDR2 are SGHKS and YYEKEE (reference sequence). There are 14 residues in the CDR3.

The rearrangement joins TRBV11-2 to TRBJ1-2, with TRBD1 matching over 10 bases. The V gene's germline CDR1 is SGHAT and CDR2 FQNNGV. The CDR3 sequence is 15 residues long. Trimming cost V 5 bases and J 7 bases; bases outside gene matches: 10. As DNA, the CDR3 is TGTGCCAGCAGCGTTGGGACAGGGGTTCTAACTGGCTACACCTTC. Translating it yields CASSVGTGVLTGYTF.

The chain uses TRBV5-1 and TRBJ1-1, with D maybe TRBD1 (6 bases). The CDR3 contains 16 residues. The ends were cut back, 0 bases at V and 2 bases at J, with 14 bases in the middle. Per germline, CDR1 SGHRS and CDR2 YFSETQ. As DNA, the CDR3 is TGCGCCAGCAGCTTGGGTGGACAGCAAGTTAACACTGAAGCTTTCTTT. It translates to CASSLGGQQVNTEAFF.

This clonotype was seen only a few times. CDR3 DNA: TGTGCCAGCACCCCGGACGGGTCTCCGCCCCAGCATTTT. Its translation: CASTPDGSPPQHF. V gene TRBV2 combines with J gene TRBJ1-5, with D uncertain. The CDR3 covers 13 residues. V lost 7 bases, J lost 9 bases, and 16 bases lay in between. Germline V gene data show CDR1 as SNHLY and CDR2 as FYNNEI.

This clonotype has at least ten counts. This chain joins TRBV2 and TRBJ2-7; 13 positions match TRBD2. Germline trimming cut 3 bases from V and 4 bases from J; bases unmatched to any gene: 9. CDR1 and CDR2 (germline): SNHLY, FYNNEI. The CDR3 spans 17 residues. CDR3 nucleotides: TGTGCCAGCAGTGATACTAGCGGGAGGGCAGGGATGTACGAGCAGTACTTC. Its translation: CASSDTSGRAGMYEQYF.

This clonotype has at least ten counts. The CDR3 reads CAWNRRGPDEQYF. The DNA of the CDR3 is TGTGCCTGGAATCGGCGGGGTCCCGACGAGCAGTACTTC. This chain connects TRBV30 to TRBJ2-7; D possibly corresponds to TRBD2 (6 bases). Trimming removed 4 bases from V and 5 bases from J, with 15 bases in between. CDR3 length equals 13 residues. Germline V gene sequence: CDR1 GTSNPN, CDR2 SVGIG (reference sequence).

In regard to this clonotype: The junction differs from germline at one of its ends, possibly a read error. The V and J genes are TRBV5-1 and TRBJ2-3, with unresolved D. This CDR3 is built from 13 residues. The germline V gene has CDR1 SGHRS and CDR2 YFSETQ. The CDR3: CASSLWYTDTQYF. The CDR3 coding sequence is TGTGCCAGCAGCTTGTGGTACACAGATACGCAGTATTTT.